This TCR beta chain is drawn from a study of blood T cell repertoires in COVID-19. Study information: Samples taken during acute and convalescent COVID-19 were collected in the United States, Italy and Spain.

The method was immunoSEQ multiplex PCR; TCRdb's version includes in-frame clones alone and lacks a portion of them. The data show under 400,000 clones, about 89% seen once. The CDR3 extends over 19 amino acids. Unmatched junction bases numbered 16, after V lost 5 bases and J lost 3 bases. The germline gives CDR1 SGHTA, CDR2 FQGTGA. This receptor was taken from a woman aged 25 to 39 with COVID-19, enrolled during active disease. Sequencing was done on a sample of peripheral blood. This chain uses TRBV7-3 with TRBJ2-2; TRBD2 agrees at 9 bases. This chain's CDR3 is CASSKKVWREGLDTGELFF. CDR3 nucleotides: TGTGCCAGCAGCAAAAAGGTGTGGCGGGAGGGCCTCGACACCGGGGAGCTGTTTTTT.